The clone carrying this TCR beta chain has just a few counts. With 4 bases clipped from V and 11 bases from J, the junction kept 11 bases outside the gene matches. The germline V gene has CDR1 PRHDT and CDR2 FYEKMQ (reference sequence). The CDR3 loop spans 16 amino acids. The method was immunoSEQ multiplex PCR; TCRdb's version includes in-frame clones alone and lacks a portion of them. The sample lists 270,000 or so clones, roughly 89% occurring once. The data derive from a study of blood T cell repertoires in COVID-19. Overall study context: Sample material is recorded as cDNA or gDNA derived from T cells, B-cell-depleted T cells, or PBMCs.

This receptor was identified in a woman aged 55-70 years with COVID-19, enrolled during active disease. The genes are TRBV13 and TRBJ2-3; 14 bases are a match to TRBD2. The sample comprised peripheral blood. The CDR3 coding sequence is TGTGCCAGCAGCTCGTTGACTAGCGGGGGGGCCGACGGGCAGTATTTT. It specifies CASSSLTSGGADGQYF.